Each of the 30 T cell receptor delta chains below was sequenced from the same sample in a study of gamma-delta chains in newborns, infants, children. TCRdb re-called the reads via CATT. The sample gives approximately 780 delta-chain clones, approximately 0.93% of which show up once; under 35% is in the top ten. Sequenced: blood. These receptors were collected from a child in good health.

V usage is TRDV1 and J usage is TRDJ1; tentatively, D is TRDD3 (5 bases). The J gene was missing in TCRdb and was found by matching the end of the DNA to germline. V lost 0 bases to trimming and J lost 2 bases, with 10 bases between them. CDR1 and CDR2 (germline): TSWWSYY, QGS. The CDR3 totals 15 residues. CDR3 amino acids: CALGELQRDTDKLIF. The CDR3 bases are TGTGCTCTTGGGGAACTTCAGAGGGATACCGATAAACTCATCTTT.

This clone was counted a few times. It differs at one base from a far larger clone, so likely a read error. Different DNA sequences within this sample yield the same CDR3. This chain links TRDV2 with TRDJ3; unclear D gene. V lost 0 bases, J lost 0 bases, and 17 bases lay in between. CDR1 and CDR2 from the germline V gene are GEAIGNYY and EKD. This CDR3 has 20 amino acids. CDR3 DNA: TGTGCCTGTGACACCTTAAAGCGGATTCCAAGCTCCTGGGACACCCGACAGATGTTTTTC. Its protein is CACDTLKRIPSSWDTRQMFF.

This clone is labeled as hyperexpanded. The same CDR3 also results from other DNA sequences found in this sample. V usage is TRDV2 and J usage is TRDJ3; 9 bases align to TRDD3. CDR3 length equals 20 residues. Germline V gene sequence: CDR1 GEAIGNYY, CDR2 EKD. Germline trimming cut 5 bases from V and 0 bases from J; bases unmatched to any gene: 13. CDR3 loop: CACVLLLGEPHSWDTRQMFF. The CDR3 DNA reads as TGTGCCTGTGTCCTACTACTGGGGGAGCCGCACTCCTGGGACACCCGACAGATGTTTTTC.

In its sample, this clone is medium-sized. This likely came from a read error, as a far larger clone is one base away. The chain recombines TRDV2 with TRDJ1; 9 nucleotides line up with TRDD3. The CDR3 has 14 residues. With V trimmed by 5 bases and J by 3 bases, 6 bases remained unmatched. Germline CDR1 reads GEAIGNYY; CDR2 reads EKD. The CDR3 reads CACGTLGDSDKLIF. DNA of the CDR3: TGTGCCTGTGGCACGCTGGGGGATTCCGATAAACTCATCTTT.

Judged by abundance, this clone is medium-sized. A clone one base away is much larger, so this may be a read error. The chain links TRDV2 to TRDJ1; 13 bases map to TRDD3. The CDR3 covers 23 residues. CDR1 GEAIGNYY and CDR2 EKD come from the germline V gene. The CDR3 reads CARDTLPSPSVLGDTRWTDKLIF. The CDR3, as DNA: TGTGCCCGTGACACGCTTCCCTCCCCCTCCGTACTGGGGGATACGAGATGGACCGATAAACTCATCTTT.

In its sample, this clone was seen a few times. TCRdb has a much larger clone's protein, which differs at residue 10 from the translation of this DNA, likely because of a read error; what is shown is the protein translated from the DNA. This chain joins TRDV2 and TRDJ1; possible D gene TRDD3, 6 bases. Germline V gene lookup returns CDR1 GEAIGNYY and CDR2 EKD. The germline V and J ends were trimmed by 0 bases and 5 bases, with 24 bases remaining between them. This CDR3 has 18 residues. CDR3 DNA sequence: TGTGCCTGTGACACCGTAGGAGGCTGGTGGATACAAGGTGATAAACTCATCTTT. Translation gives CACDTVGGWWIQGDKLIF.

Of note for this clone: It differs at one base from a far larger clone, so likely a read error. In the same sample, other DNA sequences code for this CDR3. The V gene is TRDV2, the J gene TRDJ1; TRDD3 matches at 9 bases. The V gene's germline CDR1 is GEAIGNYY and CDR2 EKD. The CDR3 is 15 residues long. The ends lost 4 bases at V and 0 bases at J; junction bases unmatched: 5. CDR3 coding DNA: TGTGCCTGTGATAAACTGGGGGAACACACCGATAAACTCATCTTT. Protein sequence: CACDKLGEHTDKLIF.

The table lists this clone with a few counts. A read error likely explains this, since a far larger clone differs by one base. The rearrangement joins TRDV2 to TRDJ1, with 13 positions matching TRDD3. Unmatched junction bases numbered 24, after V lost 1 base and J lost 2 bases. CDR3 size: 23 residues. Germline V gene sequence: CDR1 GEAIGNYY, CDR2 EKD. The DNA for the CDR3 is TGTGCCTGTGACACGCCTCCCTCCCCCTCCGTACTGGGGGATACGAGATGGACCGATAAACTCATCTTT. It encodes CACDTPPSPSVLGDTRWTDKLIF.

A few counts support this clone. A far larger clone is only one base removed, so a read error is likely. The identical CDR3 is also encoded by other nucleotide sequences in the sample. This chain links TRDV2 with TRDJ1; 11 bases map to TRDD3. CDR3 length: 18 residues. The V gene's germline CDR1 is GEAIGNYY and CDR2 EKD. CDR3 nucleotide sequence: TGTGCCTGTGACCCTCTAGTTGGGGGATACGGGTACACCGACAAACTCATCTTT. Residues: CACDPLVGGYGYTDKLIF.

The V call is TRDV2, the J call TRDJ1; 7 nucleotides line up with TRDD3. This CDR3 is 14 amino acids long. J was trimmed by 6 bases and V by 3 bases; bases with no gene match: 9. The germline gives CDR1 GEAIGNYY, CDR2 EKD. In DNA form, the CDR3 reads TGTGCCTGTGACCCGCTGGGGGGTAGTTATAAACTCATCTTT. Encoded protein: CACDPLGGSYKLIF.

Concerning this clone itself: Only one base separates this from a far larger clonotype, so it likely reflects a read error. This same CDR3 is encoded by further DNA sequences in the sample. The chain recombines TRDV2 with TRDJ1; 8 bases are a match to TRDD3. CDR1 and CDR2 (germline): GEAIGNYY, EKD. The V segment lost 3 bases and the J segment 0 bases; nucleotides outside the gene matches: 26. CDR3 length equals 22 residues. CDR3 amino acids: CACDPLGDFHTRDTGYTDKLIF. As DNA, the CDR3 is TGTGCCTGTGACCCTCTGGGGGACTTTCATACCAGGGATACTGGGTACACCGATAAACTCATCTTT.

This clone came up a few times. A read error is the likely source, as a far larger clone sits one nucleotide away. The chain has TRDV2 and TRDJ1, with D possibly matching TRDD3 (5 bases). The CDR3 is 18 residues long. Looked up from germline, CDR1 is GEAIGNYY and CDR2 is EKD. Trimming left V 3 bases short and J 0 bases short, with 22 bases between. The CDR3 DNA is TGTGCCTGTGACGCCGTGGGGACCGAACTCTTGTACACCGATAAACTCATCTTT. It encodes CACDAVGTELLYTDKLIF.

This clone was found a few times. The translation of this DNA and the TCRdb protein of a much larger clone differ at residue 6, probably owing to a read error; the protein shown here is translated from the DNA. The J gene is TRDJ3, the V gene TRDV2, with TRDD3 matching 8 bases. With V trimmed by 0 bases and J by 0 bases, 12 bases remained unmatched. In germline, CDR1 is GEAIGNYY, CDR2 EKD. The CDR3 loop spans 21 amino acids. The CDR3 sequence: CACDTLSTGGQSSWDTRQMFF. DNA of the CDR3: TGTGCCTGTGACACCCTCAGTACTGGGGGCCAAAGCTCCTGGGACACCCGACAGATGTTTTTC.

Note on this clone: A far bigger clonotype differs at one base, so this is likely a read error. The chain couples TRDV1 to TRDJ1; the match to TRDD3 covers 10 bases. Trimming at V came to 3 bases and at J to 4 bases, leaving 20 bases not matched to a gene. The germline CDR1 and CDR2 sequences are TSWWSYY and QGS. This CDR3 has 20 residues. The CDR3 DNA sequence: TGTGCTCTTGGGGACGCAATTTTCCATTGGGGGATACTCGGGGGCGATAAACTCATCTTT. Its translation: CALGDAIFHWGILGGDKLIF.

As to this clone: Given a far larger clone just one base away, this is likely a sequencing read error. Other DNA sequences in this sample translate to the same CDR3. The chain carries TRDV2 and TRDJ3; D remains unclear. This CDR3 contains 20 residues. Per the germline V gene, CDR1 is GEAIGNYY and CDR2 is EKD. In nucleotides, the CDR3 is TGTGCCTGCGACACCTTGAAGCGGATTCCAAGCTCCTGGGACACCCGACAGATGTTTTTC. It codes for CACDTLKRIPSSWDTRQMFF.

Of note for this clone: This sequence is one base from a far larger clone and is likely a read error. The rearrangement links TRDV2 to TRDJ1; D perhaps matches TRDD3 (6 bases). Germline V gene sequence: CDR1 GEAIGNYY, CDR2 EKD. V was pared by 2 bases and J by 0 bases, with 12 bases between. The CDR3 runs 15 residues. The CDR3 loop reads CACDKPGEHTDKLIF. The CDR3 nucleotides read TGTGCCTGTGACAAACCGGGGGAACACACCGATAAACTCATCTTT.

The chain couples TRDV2 to TRDJ1; 10 bases fit TRDD3. Germline V gene sequence: CDR1 GEAIGNYY, CDR2 EKD. The trim removed 0 bases at V and 0 bases at J, leaving 15 bases unmatched. The CDR3 is made up of 20 amino acids. CDR3 sequence reads: CACDTLPTGGSGRYTDKLIF. In DNA, the CDR3 is TGTGCCTGTGACACCCTTCCTACTGGGGGATCGGGTCGGTACACCGATAAACTCATCTTT.

Sample share makes this clone medium-sized. This rearrangement joins TRDV1 to TRDJ1; TRDD3 agrees at 13 bases. V shed 0 bases, J shed 0 bases, and the junction held 22 bases outside the gene matches. CDR1 and CDR2 from the germline V gene are TSWWSYY and QGS. The CDR3 extends over 24 amino acids. For the CDR3, the DNA is TGTGCTCTTGGGGAACTTGCATCCTACTGGTACTGGGGGATACGAGACGAGTACACCGATAAACTCATCTTT. Protein sequence: CALGELASYWYWGIRDEYTDKLIF.

This clone was found a few times. A single base is all that separates this from a far larger clone, so a read error is likely. The chain uses TRDV2 and TRDJ1; 9 bases map to TRDD3. Germline values: CDR1 GEAIGNYY, CDR2 EKD. The CDR3 length is 14 residues. V gave up 3 bases and J gave up 3 bases; unmatched junction bases: 4. The CDR3: CACDALGDSDKLIF. The CDR3 DNA is TGTGCCTGTGACGCGCTGGGGGATTCCGATAAACTCATCTTT.

This clone has more than one count but fewer than ten. The protein given by TCRdb reflects a much larger clone and differs at residue 12 from this DNA's translation, likely from a read error; the protein shown is the DNA's translation. The chain combines TRDV2 with TRDJ1; 9 nucleotides match TRDD3. Germline trimming cut 2 bases from V and 8 bases from J; bases unmatched to any gene: 20. CDR3 length: 18 amino acids. The germline V gene has CDR1 GEAIGNYY and CDR2 EKD. CDR3 sequence reads: CACDNLLGIRKDDGKLIF. CDR3 nucleotide sequence: TGTGCCTGTGACAACCTACTGGGGATACGCAAGGACGATGGGAAACTCATCTTT.

In DNA form, the CDR3 reads TGTGCCTGTGACACCCTCCAGCTGGGGGATTTCACCGATAAACTCATCTTT. It specifies CACDTLQLGDFTDKLIF. This chain links TRDV2 with TRDJ1; 9 nucleotides agree with TRDD3. After removal of 0 bases from V and 1 base from J, the junction contained 8 bases not matched to a gene. CDR3 length equals 17 residues. Germline V gene lookup returns CDR1 GEAIGNYY and CDR2 EKD.

Concerning this clone itself: This sequence is one base from a far larger clone and is likely a read error. The rearrangement links TRDV2 to TRDJ1; 12 bases align to TRDD3. Per the germline V gene, CDR1 is GEAIGNYY and CDR2 is EKD. This CDR3 comprises 19 residues. The CDR3 reads CACDTLLGDTWTQTDKPIF. The DNA of the CDR3 is TGTGCCTGTGACACGTTACTGGGGGATACATGGACCCAGACCGATAAACCCATCTTT.

There are a few counts of this clone. A read error likely explains this, since a far larger clone differs by one base. The sample has other DNA sequences that encode this CDR3 too. This chain links TRDV2 with TRDJ3; 12 bases align to TRDD3. Per the germline V gene, CDR1 is GEAIGNYY and CDR2 is EKD. V was pared by 2 bases and J by 2 bases, with 9 bases of the junction left unmatched. The CDR3 covers 20 residues. The CDR3 spells CACDILLGDTRAWDTRQMFF. For the CDR3, the DNA is TGTGCCTGTGACATCTTGCTGGGGGATACGCGGGCCTGGGACACCCGACAGATGTTTTTC.

This clone was observed a handful of times. This sequence may be a read error, since a much larger clone differs from it by one base. Other DNA variants within this sample encode the same CDR3. The chain links TRDV1 to TRDJ1; a weak D match, TRDD2 (9 bases). Germline V gene data show CDR1 as TSWWSYY and CDR2 as QGS. The CDR3 is made up of 30 amino acids. Trimming took 2 bases from V and 2 from J, leaving 57 bases between them. CDR3 DNA: TGTGCTCTTGGGGAATCCACCTTCCTACTAGGGCTGGGGGAACAAACCCCCAAACACCGACTCAAATTCGCTACCGATAAACTCATCTTT. Translating it yields CALGESTFLLGLGEQTPKHRLKFATDKLIF.

This clone has a handful of counts. A far larger clone is off by one base, so a read error is likely. Other nucleotide sequences in the sample specify the same CDR3. The chain links TRDV2 to TRDJ3; 8 nucleotides line up with TRDD3. The CDR3 is 21 residues long. In germline, CDR1 is GEAIGNYY, CDR2 EKD. CDR3 amino acids: CACDTPSTGGQSSWDTRQMFF. The CDR3 bases are TGTGCCTGTGACACCCCCAGTACTGGGGGCCAAAGCTCCTGGGACACCCGGCAGATGTTTTTC.

A note on this clone: This sequence is one base from a far larger clone and is likely a read error. The chain joins TRDV2 to TRDJ3; 9 bases fit TRDD3. From germline, CDR1 is GEAIGNYY and CDR2 EKD. After removal of 5 bases from V and 0 bases from J, the junction contained 13 bases not matched to a gene. The CDR3 spans 20 residues. CDR3 sequence (DNA): TGTGCCTGTGCCCTACTACTGGGGGAGCCGCACTCCTGGGACACCCGACAGATGTTTTTC. Amino acid sequence: CACALLLGEPHSWDTRQMFF.

This clone showed up just a few times. With only one base between it and a far larger clone, this is likely a read error. The CDR3 spells CACDVMGDTLDKPIF. CDR3 DNA: TGTGCCTGTGACGTTATGGGGGATACGCTTGATAAACCCATCTTT. This chain joins TRDV2 and TRDJ1; TRDD3 matches at 11 bases. This CDR3 has 15 residues. Germline assignment: CDR1 GEAIGNYY and CDR2 EKD.

For this clone: A far more abundant clone sits one base away, making this likely a read error. In the same sample, other DNA sequences code for this CDR3. The chain has TRDV2 and TRDJ1; TRDD3 aligns across 11 bases. Germline V gene lookup returns CDR1 GEAIGNYY and CDR2 EKD. The CDR3 is 15 residues long. CDR3 DNA sequence: TGTGCCTGTGACGTTATGGGGGATACGCTTGATAAACTCATATTT. Protein sequence: CACDVMGDTLDKLIF.

No V gene call was produced; the J gene was TRDJ1; the table assigns TRDD3, which was not confirmed against the DNA. This CDR3 spans 14 amino acids. The CDR3 coding sequence is TGTGCCTGTGACACCCTGGGGGTCACCGATAAACTCATCTTT. Residues: CACDTLGVTDKLIF.

Details on this clone: The protein TCRdb lists belongs to a much larger clone and differs from this DNA's translation at residue 8, which points to a read error; the protein shown is made from the DNA. The chain's CDR3 is CACDTVVVELASSWDTRQMFF. CDR3 coding DNA: TGTGCCTGTGACACCGTTGTAGTTGAGTTGGCGAGCTCCTGGGACACCCGACAGATGTTTTTC. The gene calls are TRDV2 and TRDJ3; unclear D gene. This CDR3 has 21 residues. CDR1 GEAIGNYY and CDR2 EKD come from the germline V gene. Trimming took off 0 bases at V and 0 bases at J, with 20 bases between the two ends.